This entry describes one T cell receptor (beta chain). The authors spiked synthetic TCR analog templates into each PCR. Here immunoSEQ multiplex PCR was the method, and the copy in TCRdb shows in-frame clones only, minus some. The table shows 20,000 to 25,000 clones, with roughly 89% occurring only once. This sample is drawn from a study of PD-L1 blockade in urothelial cancer. Looking at the study overall: About nine tenths of the roughly 29 patients comprised males who had bladder-origin urothelial cancer.

Time point reported: peripheral blood 6 weeks after treatment start. The V end lost 1 base, the J end lost 5 bases, and 12 bases lay between the germline ends. The CDR3 contains 15 residues. Germline CDR1 SGHTA, CDR2 FQGTGA. V gene TRBV7-3 combines with J gene TRBJ2-1; possible D gene TRBD2, 6 bases. Sequencing used PBMCs, obtained around atezolizumab (anti-PD-L1) treatment. The sequence came from a woman aged 55-75 years with urothelial cancer. In DNA, the CDR3 is TGTGCCAGCAGCTTAATAGCGGCAGGGAACAATGAGCAGTTCTTC. This translates into CASSLIAAGNNEQFF.